This TCR beta chain was sequenced in a study of T cells expressing NK-cell markers. On the study more broadly: From sorted CD3+CD56+NKG2C+, CD3+CD56+NKG2C- and CD3+CD56-NKG2C+ T cells came the TCR beta repertoires.

TCRdb reprocessed the 5' RACE reads, with one entry per CDR3 protein and no DNA. Here the sample table reports 300,000 to 450,000 distinct CDR3 sequences. The sequence was collected from a man aged 18-70 years in good health. Sequenced input: blood T cells: a sorted CD56 or NKG2C T cell subset, CD4+ or CD8+ T cells, or bulk PBMC T cells (not recorded which).

The CDR3 loop is CSARRSTGGLFPYSNQPQHF. This chain links TRBV20-1 with TRBJ1-5; absent DNA, TCRdb's TRBD1 call cannot be checked. CDR1 and CDR2 (germline): DFQATT, SNEGSKA (reference sequence). This CDR3 region has 20 residues.